One and the same sample provided the 30 T cell receptor beta chains below, sequenced in a study of human T cells and chemical hapten exposure. TCRdb processed the RACE reads anew with MiXCR; each CDR3 protein has one entry. The table has a few hundred thousand distinct CDR3 sequences, over 6% seen once; the top ten hold 4.5% to 6%. Time point denoted: patch test 2, 6 weeks after DPC sensitization. Treatment indicated: therapeutic diphenylcyclopropenone sensitization with weekly scalp DPC. This specimen was whole blood, taken in connection with sensitization to the hapten diphenylcyclopropenone (DPC). The receptors here all came from a woman between 18 and 29 years old with alopecia areata. Some clones in this sample may be carry-over from other donors' samples.

The table lists this clonotype with many counts. The V gene is TRBV6-5, the J gene TRBJ2-2, with D perhaps matching TRBD1 (5 bases). Trimming shortened V by 6 bases and J by 6 bases, and 20 bases separated the two germline ends. Germline lookup yields CDR1 MNHEY and CDR2 SVGAGI. This CDR3 is built from 16 residues. CDR3 bases: TGTGCCAGCAGGAACATTAGAACCACAGGTTCCGGGGAGCTGTTTTTT. Translating it yields CASRNIRTTGSGELFF.

J is TRBJ2-7 and V is TRBV14; the D is unclear. There are 13 residues in the CDR3. V lost 4 bases to trimming and J lost 9 bases, with 16 bases between them. Germline assignment: CDR1 SGHDN and CDR2 FVKESK. Here the CDR3 DNA reads TGTGCCAGCAGCCCCGGGCCCCGCGGCGGGCAGTACTTC. It yields the protein CASSPGPRGGQYF.

This clonotype was counted ten times or more. The V and J genes are TRBV4-1 and TRBJ1-2; D is unresolved. The V end lost 1 base, the J end lost 2 bases, and 11 bases lay between the germline ends. Per the germline V gene, CDR1 is MGHRA and CDR2 is YSYEKL. The length of the CDR3 is 15 residues. The CDR3 coding sequence is TGCGCCAGCAGCCAAGTCCCCCCCGGGAACTATGGCTACACCTTC. Translated, it gives CASSQVPPGNYGYTF.

The chain is built from TRBV7-2 and TRBJ2-5; D not resolved. V shed 5 bases and J shed 2 bases, with 9 bases lying between them. CDR1 and CDR2 from the germline V gene are SGHTA and FQGNSA. CDR3 length equals 13 residues. The DNA of the CDR3 is TGTGCCAGCAGCGGCAGGCGACAAGAGACCCAGTACTTC. It is translated as CASSGRRQETQYF.

This clonotype appeared many times. The chain combines TRBV27 with TRBJ1-6; 8 bases match TRBD1. Looked up from germline, CDR1 is MNHEY and CDR2 is SMNVEV (reference sequence). Trimming took 6 bases from V and 9 from J; bases not matched to a gene: 10. This CDR3 is 15 amino acids long. CDR3 sequence (DNA): TGTGCCAGCAGAAGACAGGGGAGGGGGCTTTCACCCCTCCACTTT. Protein sequence: CASRRQGRGLSPLHF.

This clonotype came up a few times. The rearrangement joins TRBV12-3 or TRBV12-4 to TRBJ2-6; D possibly matches TRBD1 or TRBD2 (5 bases each). Trimming pared 4 bases from V and 2 bases from J, leaving 12 bases between. The CDR3 is 16 amino acids. CDR3 DNA: TGTGCCAGCAGTTATGGGACGTCAGCTGGGGCCAACGTCCTGACTTTC. This encodes CASSYGTSAGANVLTF.

This chain links TRBV6-6 with TRBJ2-3, with 12 bases matching TRBD2. Looked up from germline, CDR1 is MNHNY and CDR2 is SVGAGI (reference sequence). The V segment lost 5 bases and the J segment 5 bases; nucleotides outside the gene matches: 2. CDR3 length: 14 amino acids. The CDR3, as DNA: TGTGCCAGCAGTATGGGACTAGCGGGAGATACGCAGTATTTT. This translates into CASSMGLAGDTQYF.

Many counts were recorded for this clonotype. This chain joins TRBV7-2 and TRBJ1-5; D is unclear. This CDR3 is built from 15 residues. V lost 6 bases and J lost 0, with 12 bases in between. CDR1 and CDR2 (germline): SGHTA, FQGNSA. CDR3 coding DNA: TGTGCCAGCAGATCTGTGCCCTATAGCAATCAGCCCCAGCATTTT. As protein: CASRSVPYSNQPQHF.

There are a few counts of this clonotype. The chain recombines TRBV4-3 with TRBJ2-2; 14 bases are shared with TRBD2. CDR3 size: 19 residues. CDR1 and CDR2 (germline): LGHNA, YSLEER. The junction had 3 bases not matched to a gene; V was cut back by 0 bases and J by 0 bases. The CDR3 sequence is CASSQEGLAGGPNTGELFF. As DNA, the CDR3 is TGCGCCAGCAGCCAAGAAGGACTAGCGGGGGGTCCGAACACCGGGGAGCTGTTTTTT.

This clonotype was counted a few times. V and J are TRBV6-5 and TRBJ1-1; D unresolved. CDR1 is MNHEY, CDR2 SVGAGI, per germline. Deletions cut 4 bases from V and 10 bases from J, with 25 bases between. The CDR3 has 16 residues. This chain's CDR3 is CASSSTLEFLPLGAFF. CDR3 sequence (DNA): TGTGCCAGCAGTTCTACACTGGAATTCTTGCCTCTGGGAGCTTTCTTT.

The V gene is TRBV5-1, the J gene TRBJ1-1, with D tentatively TRBD1 (5 bases). V lost 1 base to trimming and J lost 1 base, with 14 bases between them. The germline V gene has CDR1 SGHRS and CDR2 YFSETQ. CDR3 size: 16 residues. CDR3 coding DNA: TGCGCCAGCAGCTTGAAGACAGTTCTCGGGAACACTGAAGCTTTCTTT. It translates to CASSLKTVLGNTEAFF.

This clonotype has ten or more counts. The chain uses TRBV18 and TRBJ1-6; D might be TRBD1 (6 bases). V shed 2 bases and J shed 7 bases, with 18 bases lying between them. The germline gives CDR1 KGHSH, CDR2 LQKENI. This CDR3 spans 17 amino acids. This CDR3 is CASSPGRRGADNSPLHF. The CDR3 DNA is TGTGCCAGCTCACCAGGGCGCAGGGGTGCGGACAATTCACCCCTCCACTTT. Full variable domain (missing parts from reference TRBV18 and TRBJ1-6): NAGVMQNPRHLVRRRGQEARLRCSPMKGHSHVYWYRQLPEEGLKFMVYLQKENIIDESGMPKERFSAEFPKEGPSILRIQQVVRGDSAAYFCASSPGRRGADNSPLHFGNGTRLTVT.

The chain recombines TRBV29-1 with TRBJ1-2; D gene unclear. CDR1 and CDR2 (germline): SQVTM, ANQGSEA. Trimming shortened V by 4 bases and J by 0 bases, and 15 bases separated the two germline ends. This CDR3 has 15 residues. CDR3 in DNA: TGCAGCGTTGCCCCACTGAGTGGGGCTAACTATGGCTACACCTTC. Its protein product is CSVAPLSGANYGYTF.

This clonotype was counted only a few times. The chain combines TRBV5-5 with TRBJ2-1; possible D gene TRBD1, 6 bases. With 0 bases removed from V and 3 bases from J, the gap between germline ends came to 13 bases. Germline V gives CDR1 SGHKS, CDR2 YYEKEE (reference sequence). The CDR3 loop spans 16 amino acids. This CDR3 is CASSLAGALDYNEQFF. CDR3 sequence (DNA): TGTGCCAGCAGCTTGGCAGGGGCGCTAGACTACAATGAGCAGTTCTTC.

The chain joins TRBV7-2 to TRBJ1-6; a weak D match, TRBD1 (6 bases). CDR1 and CDR2 (germline): SGHTA, FQGNSA. Trimming took off 2 bases at V and 10 bases at J, with 12 bases between the two ends. The CDR3 sequence is 14 residues long. The CDR3 protein is CASSLRQASSPLHF. CDR3 DNA: TGTGCCAGCAGCTTAAGACAGGCCTCCTCACCCCTCCACTTT. The complete variable domain, with remaining parts taken from reference TRBV7-2 and TRBJ1-6, reads GAGVSQSPSNKVTEKGKDVELRCDPISGHTALYWYRQSLGQGLEFLIYFQGNSAPDKSGLPSDRFSAERTGGSVSTLTIQRTQQEDSAVYLCASSLRQASSPLHFGNGTRLTVT.

This clonotype was seen more than once but under ten times. The V and J genes are TRBV20-1 and TRBJ2-7; D is possibly TRBD2 (5 bases). Looked up from germline, CDR1 is DFQATT and CDR2 is SNEGSKA (reference sequence). V lost 1 base to trimming and J lost 5 bases, with 9 bases between them. This CDR3 comprises 12 residues. In nucleotides, the CDR3 is TGCAGTGCTAGAGGAAAGGAGGACGAGCAGTACTTC. It is translated as CSARGKEDEQYF.

There are many counts of this clonotype. J is TRBJ2-7 and V is TRBV18, with TRBD1 identical over 8 bases. CDR3 size: 11 residues. Losses at the gene ends were 6 bases for V and 6 bases for J; bases not matched to a gene: 1. Looked up from germline, CDR1 is KGHSH and CDR2 is LQKENI. The CDR3 region is CASSDRGEQYF. CDR3 in DNA: TGTGCCAGCTCCGACAGGGGCGAGCAGTACTTC.

This clonotype occurred a few times. The chain couples TRBV28 to TRBJ2-4; a weak D match, TRBD2 (6 bases). CDR1 is MDHEN and CDR2 is SYDVKM in the germline V gene. The length of the CDR3 is 15 residues. The germline V and J ends were trimmed by 5 bases and 1 base, with 12 bases remaining between them. The CDR3 DNA sequence: TGTGCCAGCAGTCTCGGGACTTTTGCCAAAAACATTCAGTACTTC. Its translation is CASSLGTFAKNIQYF.

This clonotype appeared many times. The chain joins TRBV25-1 to TRBJ1-5; 9 bases are a match to TRBD1. CDR1 and CDR2 (germline): MGHDK, SYGVNS. The CDR3 contains 14 residues. The V gene end was trimmed by 6 bases and the J gene end by 6 bases; junction bases not matched to a gene: 6. Here the CDR3 reads CASSQGQGSQPQHF. The CDR3 DNA reads TGTGCCAGCAGCCAGGGACAGGGAAGTCAGCCCCAGCATTTT.

This clonotype was seen a handful of times. The rearrangement uses TRBV5-1 and TRBJ2-5; D may match TRBD1 or TRBD2 (6 bases each). CDR3 length: 15 residues. V gave up 4 bases and J gave up 5 bases, with 18 bases separating them. Germline V gene lookup returns CDR1 SGHRS and CDR2 YFSETQ. Written as DNA, the CDR3 is TGCGCCAGCAGCCCCGTGGGGGGCCGGGGGGAGACCCAGTACTTC. It is translated as CASSPVGGRGETQYF.

The V call is TRBV20-1, the J call TRBJ2-1; tentatively, D is TRBD2 (6 bases). V was clipped by 3 bases and J by 5 bases, with 8 bases between them. This CDR3 is built from 12 residues. Germline loops: CDR1 DFQATT, CDR2 SNEGSKA (reference sequence). The CDR3 sequence is CSASGSHNEQFF. CDR3 nucleotide sequence: TGCAGTGCTAGCGGGAGCCACAATGAGCAGTTCTTC.

The rearrangement links TRBV5-1 to TRBJ2-6, with D unresolved. CDR3 length equals 15 residues. V was pared by 3 bases and J by 4 bases, with 11 bases between. The germline V gene encodes CDR1 SGHRS and CDR2 YFSETQ. In DNA, the CDR3 is TGCGCCAGCAGCTCCGAAGTTACAGGGGCCAACGTCCTGACTTTC. Its translation is CASSSEVTGANVLTF.

The sample holds many counts of this clonotype. The V gene is TRBV5-1, the J gene TRBJ2-3, with D tentatively TRBD2 (6 bases). The V and J ends lost 9 bases and 0 bases respectively, with 14 bases between them. The CDR3 consists of 14 residues. Germline loops: CDR1 SGHRS, CDR2 YFSETQ. CDR3 in amino acids: CATKGGTSTDTQYF. The CDR3, as DNA: TGCGCCACAAAAGGCGGGACTAGCACAGATACGCAGTATTTT.

This clonotype was seen repeatedly, ten times or more. This chain uses TRBV20-1 with TRBJ2-3; a possible D gene is TRBD1 (6 bases). The CDR3 consists of 15 residues. Germline CDR1 DFQATT, CDR2 SNEGSKA (reference sequence). Trimming took 6 bases from V and 0 from J, leaving 16 bases between them. CDR3 amino acids: CSANDRSTSTDTQYF. CDR3 sequence (DNA): TGCAGTGCCAATGACAGGAGTACTAGCACAGATACGCAGTATTTT.

This clonotype was seen more than once but under ten times. The chain has TRBV4-3 and TRBJ1-1, with 9 bases matching TRBD1. Germline V gene data show CDR1 as LGHNA and CDR2 as YSLEER. The CDR3 has 17 amino acids. V shed 3 bases and J 10 bases; nucleotides not matched to a gene: 18. The CDR3 is CASSHMVGGQGQVGAFF. The CDR3 DNA is TGCGCCAGCAGCCATATGGTGGGGGGACAGGGTCAAGTAGGAGCTTTCTTT.

There are many counts of this clonotype. The CDR3 DNA reads as TGTGCCAGCAGCTTAAACCGGCTAAACTGGGCTGGGGCCAACGTCCTGACTTTC. This translates into CASSLNRLNWAGANVLTF. The V and J genes are TRBV13 and TRBJ2-6; D is unclear. This CDR3 is 18 amino acids long. Per germline, CDR1 PRHDT and CDR2 FYEKMQ (reference sequence). Trimming removed 2 bases from V and 2 bases from J, with 16 bases in between.

This clonotype occurred many times. V and J are TRBV19 and TRBJ2-5, with a weak D call TRBD2 (5 bases). Trimming took off 5 bases at V and 1 base at J, with 11 bases between the two ends. The CDR3 sequence is 14 residues long. The V gene's germline CDR1 is LNHDA and CDR2 SQIVND (reference sequence). For the CDR3, the DNA is TGTGCCAGTAGTCCTCGGGATGTCCAAGAGACCCAGTACTTC. This gives the protein CASSPRDVQETQYF. Complete variable domain (other parts from reference TRBV19 and TRBJ2-5): DGGITQSPKYLFRKEGQNVTLSCEQNLNHDAMYWYRQDPGQGLRLIYYSQIVNDFQKGDIAEGYSVSREKKESFPLTVTSAQKNPTAFYLCASSPRDVQETQYFGPGTRLLVL.

This clonotype was counted a few times. This chain uses TRBV4-3 with TRBJ2-7, with D possibly being TRBD2 (6 bases). Germline-derived CDR1 and CDR2 are LGHNA and YSLEER. With 3 bases removed from V and 6 bases from J, the gap between germline ends came to 12 bases. The length of the CDR3 is 13 residues. CDR3 nucleotide sequence: TGCGCCAGCAGCCAGGGACTGTCTGGCGAGCAGTACTTC. This translates into CASSQGLSGEQYF.

The chain is built from TRBV19 and TRBJ2-1, with D possibly matching TRBD2 (5 bases). CDR1 is LNHDA and CDR2 is SQIVND in the germline V gene (reference sequence). Trimming stripped 2 bases from V and 0 bases from J, with 20 bases between. The CDR3 length is 19 residues. DNA of the CDR3: TGTGCCAGTAGTATATTTAGTCGGGGTCCGGTCCCCTCCTACAATGAGCAGTTCTTC. Protein sequence: CASSIFSRGPVPSYNEQFF.

The genes are TRBV3-1 and TRBJ2-5; D gene ambiguous. CDR1 and CDR2 from the germline V gene are LGHDT and YNNKEL (reference sequence). The germline V and J ends were trimmed by 1 base and 9 bases, with 15 bases remaining between them. The CDR3 extends over 14 amino acids. The CDR3 coding sequence is TGTGCCAGCAGCCAAGGGGGAAGTTGGTACGCCCAGTACTTC. It is translated as CASSQGGSWYAQYF.